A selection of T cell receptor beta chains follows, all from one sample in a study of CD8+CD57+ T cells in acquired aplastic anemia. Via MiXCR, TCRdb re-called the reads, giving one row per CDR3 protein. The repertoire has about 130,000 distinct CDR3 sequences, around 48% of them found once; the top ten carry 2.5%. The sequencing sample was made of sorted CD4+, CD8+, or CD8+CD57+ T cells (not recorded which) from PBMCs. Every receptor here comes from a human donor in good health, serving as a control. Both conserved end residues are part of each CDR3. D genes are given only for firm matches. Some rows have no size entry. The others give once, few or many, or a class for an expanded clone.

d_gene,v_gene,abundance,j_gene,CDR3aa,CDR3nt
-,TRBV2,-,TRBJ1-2,CASSELRTTNYGYTF,TGTGCCAGCAGTGAACTACGGACAACTAACTATGGCTACACCTTC
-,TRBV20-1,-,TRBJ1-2,CSAGDATNYGYTF,TGCAGTGCTGGAGACGCTACTAACTATGGCTACACCTTC
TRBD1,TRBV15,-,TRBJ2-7,CATSRDSTGVGEQYF,TGTGCCACCAGCAGAGACTCAACAGGGGTTGGCGAGCAGTACTTC
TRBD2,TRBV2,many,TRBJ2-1,CASRKLAGTNEQFF,TGTGCCAGCAGAAAACTAGCGGGGACCAATGAGCAGTTCTTC
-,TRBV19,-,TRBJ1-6,CASSVQSYNSPLHF,TGTGCCAGTAGTGTACAAAGTTATAATTCACCCCTCCACTTT
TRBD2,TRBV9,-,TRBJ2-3,CAVLGGVGDGTDTQYF,TGTGCCGTCCTCGGGGGGGTGGGGGACGGCACAGATACGCAGTATTTT
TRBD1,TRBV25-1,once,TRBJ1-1,CASRPGQSHTEAFF,TGTGCCAGCAGACCGGGACAGAGTCACACTGAAGCTTTCTTT
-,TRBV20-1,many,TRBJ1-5,CSAGKGNQPQHF,TGCAGTGCGGGGAAGGGCAATCAGCCCCAGCATTTT
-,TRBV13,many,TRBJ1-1,CASSPRVSLRTNTEAFF,TGTGCCAGCAGCCCGAGAGTTTCCCTTAGGACGAACACTGAAGCTTTCTTT
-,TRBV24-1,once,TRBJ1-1,CATSQTANTEAFF,TGTGCCACCAGTCAAACAGCGAACACTGAAGCTTTCTTT
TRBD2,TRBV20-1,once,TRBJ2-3,CSSEAGLAGGVTDTQYF,TGCAGTAGTGAAGCGGGACTAGCGGGAGGAGTCACAGATACGCAGTATTTT
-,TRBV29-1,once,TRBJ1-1,CCVVQPNTEALF,TGCTGCGTTGTTCAACCGAACACTGAAGCTCTCTTT
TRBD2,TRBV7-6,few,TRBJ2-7,CASSLSGGYEQYF,TGTGCCAGCAGCTTATCGGGGGGATACGAGCAGTACTTC
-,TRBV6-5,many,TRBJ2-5,CASSYSGTPFF,TGTGCCAGCAGTTACTCCGGGACACCTTTCTTC
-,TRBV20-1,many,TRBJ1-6,CSARDLGSRDNYSPLHF,TGCAGTGCTAGAGACCTAGGGTCCCGGGACAACTATTCACCCCTCCACTTT
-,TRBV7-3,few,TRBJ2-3,CASSFPGADTQYF,TGTGCCAGCAGCTTTCCGGGGGCAGATACGCAGTATTTT
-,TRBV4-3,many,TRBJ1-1,CASSQRGVAGTEAFF,TGCGCCAGCAGCCAGCGAGGGGTGGCGGGGACTGAAGCTTTCTTT
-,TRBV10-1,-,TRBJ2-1,CASSALASVGDEQFF,TGTGCCAGCAGTGCTCTAGCCTCGGTCGGCGATGAGCAGTTCTTC
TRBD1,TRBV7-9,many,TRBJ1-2,CASSLETGDYGYTF,TGTGCCAGCAGCTTAGAAACAGGGGACTATGGCTACACCTTC
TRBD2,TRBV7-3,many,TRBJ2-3,CASSLMAGGSTDTQYF,TGTGCCAGCAGCTTAATGGCGGGGGGGAGCACAGATACGCAGTATTTT
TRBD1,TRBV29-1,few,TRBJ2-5,CSAGTAPQETQYF,TGCAGCGCGGGGACAGCCCCCCAAGAGACCCAGTACTTC
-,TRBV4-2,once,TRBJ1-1,CASGAWGSTEAFF,TGTGCCAGCGGCGCATGGGGTTCCACTGAAGCTTTCTTT
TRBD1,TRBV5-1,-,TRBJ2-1,CASSPTLGTGNEQFF,TGCGCCAGCAGCCCGACCCTGGGGACAGGCAATGAGCAGTTCTTC
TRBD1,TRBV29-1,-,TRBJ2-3,CSVAPGGRSTDTQYF,TGCAGCGTTGCGCCAGGGGGCCGTAGCACAGATACGCAGTATTTT
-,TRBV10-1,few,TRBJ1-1,CATYLTRNTEAFF,TGCGCCACCTACCTCACACGGAACACTGAAGCTTTCTTT
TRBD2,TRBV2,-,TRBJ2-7,CASSDIPGRAYEQYF,TGTGCCAGCAGTGATATCCCAGGGAGGGCCTACGAGCAGTACTTC
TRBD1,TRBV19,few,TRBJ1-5,CASSTGTGSQPQHF,TGTGCCAGTAGTACGGGGACAGGGAGCCAGCCCCAGCATTTT
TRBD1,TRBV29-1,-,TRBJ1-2,CSVITTFRGQGDGYTF,TGCAGCGTTATCACTACCTTCCGGGGACAGGGCGATGGCTACACCTTC
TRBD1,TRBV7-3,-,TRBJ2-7,CASSPTGQGDEQYF,TGTGCCAGCAGCCCCACGGGACAGGGGGACGAGCAGTACTTC
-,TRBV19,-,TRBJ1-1,CASSSLGRETFF,TGTGCCAGTAGTTCGTTGGGCAGGGAAACTTTCTTT
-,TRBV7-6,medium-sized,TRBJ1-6,CASSLDQNSPLHF,TGTGCCAGCAGCTTAGACCAGAATTCACCCCTCCACTTT
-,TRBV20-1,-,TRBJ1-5,CSAIPPGNQPQHF,TGCAGTGCTATCCCGCCCGGCAATCAGCCCCAGCATTTT
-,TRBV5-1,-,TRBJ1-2,CASSLGDFYGYTF,TGCGCCAGCAGCTTGGGGGATTTCTATGGCTACACCTTC
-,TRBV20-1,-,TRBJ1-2,CSASPRLINYGYTF,TGCAGTGCTAGCCCTAGACTGATTAACTATGGCTACACCTTC
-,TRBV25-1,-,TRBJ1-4,CASSAIGGNEKLFF,TGTGCCAGCAGTGCTATCGGGGGGAATGAAAAACTGTTTTTT
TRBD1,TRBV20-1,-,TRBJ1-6,CSVGQDWDSPLHF,TGCAGTGTGGGACAGGACTGGGATTCACCCCTCCACTTT
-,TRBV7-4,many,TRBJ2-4,CASSLTLGLAKNIQYF,TGTGCCAGCAGCCTTACACTGGGGCTAGCCAAAAACATTCAGTACTTC
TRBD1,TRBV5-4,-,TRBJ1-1,CASSLGSGGLFTEAFF,TGTGCCAGCAGCTTGGGATCAGGGGGCCTTTTCACTGAAGCTTTCTTT
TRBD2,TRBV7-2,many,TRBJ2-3,CASSSSGARTDTQYF,TGTGCCAGCAGCTCTAGCGGGGCCCGCACAGATACGCAGTATTTT
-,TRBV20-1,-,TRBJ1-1,CSASSPTGLNTEAFF,TGCAGTGCTAGTTCACCTACAGGGTTGAACACTGAAGCTTTCTTT
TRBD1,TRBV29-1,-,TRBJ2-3,CSVDLGQGADTQYF,TGCAGCGTTGATCTGGGACAGGGGGCAGATACGCAGTATTTT
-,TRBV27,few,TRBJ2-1,CASGARWGREQFF,TGTGCCAGTGGGGCCCGATGGGGGCGTGAGCAGTTCTTC